The 4 T cell receptor beta chains below were found in one sample sequenced in a study of radiotherapy plus CTLA-4 blockade in lung cancer. Generated by immunoSEQ multiplex PCR, the TCRdb table keeps only in-frame clones and is missing some. This table holds about 120,000 clones, roughly 80% found once. This sample comprised peripheral blood, obtained from a patient treated with radiotherapy plus ipilimumab. All receptors come from a human donor with non-small cell lung cancer who had a partial response to radiotherapy plus ipilimumab.

This chain uses TRBV5-5 with TRBJ2-7, with no clear D. V gave up 2 bases and J gave up 3 bases, with 9 bases separating them. CDR1 is SGHKS and CDR2 is YYEKEE in the germline V gene (reference sequence). The CDR3 runs 13 residues. The CDR3 protein is CASSLIVGYEQYV. CDR3 nucleotides: TGTGCCAGCAGCTTAATCGTGGGCTACGAGCAGTACGTC.

The chain combines TRBV13 with TRBJ1-1; a weak D match, TRBD1 (6 bases). The length of the CDR3 is 13 residues. Germline V gene data show CDR1 as PRHDT and CDR2 as FYEKMQ (reference sequence). Trimming stripped 6 bases from V and 5 bases from J, with 13 bases between. The CDR3 sequence is CASSLLRGTEAFF. In DNA form, the CDR3 reads TGTGCCAGCAGTTTACTTAGGGGGACTGAAGCTTTCTTT.

The chain has TRBV5-4 and TRBJ2-7, with 7 nucleotides matching TRBD2. Per germline, CDR1 SGHNT and CDR2 YYREEE (reference sequence). CDR3 length: 14 amino acids. J lost 6 bases, V lost 1 base, and 7 bases had no gene match. The CDR3 coding sequence is TGTGCCAGCAGCTTGCCGGGAGGAGTTGCCGAGCAGTACTTC. Protein sequence: CASSLPGGVAEQYF.

V gene TRBV25-1 combines with J gene TRBJ1-1, with D uncertain. The CDR3 length is 13 residues. From germline, CDR1 is MGHDK and CDR2 SYGVNS. Trimming shortened V by 6 bases and J by 5 bases, and 13 bases separated the two germline ends. The CDR3, as DNA: TGTGCCAGCAGCCTCGGGATAAGGACTGAAGCTTTCTTT. Protein sequence: CASSLGIRTEAFF.